Here is one TCR beta chain with its context. The CDR3 has 11 amino acids. Looked up from germline, CDR1 is SGHVS and CDR2 is FNYEAQ. Trimming shortened V by 2 bases and J by 8 bases, and 4 bases separated the two germline ends. Generated by immunoSEQ multiplex PCR, the TCRdb table keeps only in-frame clones and is missing some. The repertoire consists of approximately 15,000 clones, with 86% occurring once and the leading ten covering around 4.4%. These data come from a study of blood T cell dynamics during melanoma immunotherapy. Study as a whole: Standard first-line treatment here was pembrolizumab or nivolumab plus ipilimumab in metastatic melanoma.

Time point noted: pre-treatment baseline. V is TRBV7-6 and J is TRBJ2-1; D ambiguous. The origin of this receptor is a human donor with melanoma. This sample comprised blood, obtained from a patient treated with checkpoint blockade. CDR3 nucleotides: TGTGCCAGCAGCTTAACGGATGAGCAGTTCTTC. Translating gives CASSLTDEQFF. The entire variable domain, with the rest obtained from reference TRBV7-6 and TRBJ2-1, is as follows: GAGVSQSPRYKVTKRGQDVALRCDPISGHVSLYWYRQALGQGPEFLTYFNYEAQQDKSGLPNDRFSAERPEGSISTLTIQRTEQRDSAMYRCASSLTDEQFFGPGTRLTVL.